The 5 T cell receptor beta chains below were found in one sample sequenced in a study of PD-1 blockade in classical Hodgkin lymphoma. Time point described: cycle 4 day 1 (C4D1), after 6 weeks of nivolumab. All the patients suffered relapse after autologous stem cell transplantation, and brentuximab vedotin exposure differed. From thawed PBMCs, CD8+ T cells were isolated by magnetic negative selection. The repertoire was sequenced with immunoSEQ multiplex PCR; TCRdb's copy has only in-frame clones and lacks some. The repertoire includes about 20,000 clones, 84% of them detected once, and 7.3% sits in the top ten. Sequenced here: CD8+ T cells from blood, sampled before the fourth cycle of nivolumab. These receptors were collected from a human donor with classical Hodgkin lymphoma.

This chain links TRBV10-1 with TRBJ2-2; D gene unclear. The V end was cut by 3 bases, the J end by 3 bases, with 5 bases between. CDR1 and CDR2 (germline): WNHNN, SYGVQD (reference sequence). This CDR3 has 13 residues. The CDR3 sequence is CASSDSYTGELFF. CDR3 coding DNA: TGCGCCAGCAGTGACAGCTACACCGGGGAGCTGTTTTTT.

The chain has TRBV27 and TRBJ2-5; perhaps TRBD1 as D (6 bases). Trimming took off 5 bases at V and 1 base at J, with 14 bases between the two ends. Germline-derived CDR1 and CDR2 are MNHEY and SMNVEV (reference sequence). The CDR3 spans 15 residues. CDR3 loop: CASSLIGQPQETQYF. CDR3 in DNA: TGTGCCAGCAGTCTAATAGGACAGCCCCAAGAGACCCAGTACTTC.

The V and J genes are TRBV6-1 and TRBJ2-3, with a possible D match to TRBD2 (7 bases). Per germline, CDR1 MNHNS and CDR2 SASEGT. This CDR3 contains 14 residues. V shed 11 bases and J shed 2 bases, with 17 bases lying between them. CDR3 residues: CASDGGTHTDTQYF. The CDR3 nucleotides are TGTGCCTCCGACGGGGGGACACACACAGATACGCAGTATTTT.

The chain is built from TRBV7-9 and TRBJ1-2, with D unresolved. The length of the CDR3 is 14 residues. Trimming removed 4 bases at V and 3 bases at J, with 12 bases between. Germline assignment: CDR1 SEHNR and CDR2 FQNEAQ (reference sequence). This CDR3 reads CASSYTGEYYGYTF. The CDR3 nucleotides read TGTGCCAGCAGCTACACCGGGGAATACTATGGCTACACCTTC.

The table lists this clone with a count of one. The rearrangement uses TRBV7-9 and TRBJ1-2; TRBD1 might be the D (5 bases). V lost 3 bases to trimming and J lost 4 bases, with 18 bases between them. The CDR3 has 16 amino acids. Germline CDR1 reads SEHNR; CDR2 reads FQNEAQ (reference sequence). CDR3: CASSFTRKTVLYGYTF. Written as DNA, the CDR3 is TGTGCCAGCAGCTTTACCCGTAAGACAGTACTCTATGGCTACACCTTC.